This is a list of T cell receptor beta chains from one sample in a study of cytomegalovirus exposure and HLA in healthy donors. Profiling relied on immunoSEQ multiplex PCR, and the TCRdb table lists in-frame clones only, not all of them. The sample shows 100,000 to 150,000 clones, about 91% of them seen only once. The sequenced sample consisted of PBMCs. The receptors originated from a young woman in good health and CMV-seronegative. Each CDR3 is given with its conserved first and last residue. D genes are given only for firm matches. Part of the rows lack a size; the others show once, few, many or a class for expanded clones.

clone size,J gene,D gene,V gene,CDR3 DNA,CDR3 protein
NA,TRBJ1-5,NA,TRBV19,TGTGCCAGTAGCACTTACAATCAGCCCCAGCATTTT,CASSTYNQPQHF
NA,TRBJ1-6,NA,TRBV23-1,TGCGCCAGCAGTCAATCAAACAGGTCGGATTCACCCCTCCACTTT,CASSQSNRSDSPLHF
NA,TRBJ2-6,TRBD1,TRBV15,TGTGCCACCAGCAGAGACCAGGGGGCCATCCGCACTGGGGCCAACGTCCTGACTTTC,CATSRDQGAIRTGANVLTF
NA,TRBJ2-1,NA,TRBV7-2,TGTGCCAGCAGCCCCGCCCCTAGCAATGAGCAGTTCTTC,CASSPAPSNEQFF
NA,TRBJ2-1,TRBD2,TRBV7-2,TGTGCCAGCAGCTTAGCACTAGCGGGGACCAATGAGCAGTTCTTC,CASSLALAGTNEQFF
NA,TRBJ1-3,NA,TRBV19,TGTGCCAGTAGTCCAGGATCGGTCTCTGGAAACACCATATATTTT,CASSPGSVSGNTIYF
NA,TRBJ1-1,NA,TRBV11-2,TGTGCCAGCAGTTTTGACATCGGCACTGAAGCTTTCTTT,CASSFDIGTEAFF
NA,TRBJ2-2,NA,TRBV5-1,TGCGCCAGCAGGGGCAACACCGGGGAGCTGTTTTTT,CASRGNTGELFF
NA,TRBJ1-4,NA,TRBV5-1,TGCGCCAGCAGCTTGGATCTGTCCGAAAAACTGTTTTTT,CASSLDLSEKLFF
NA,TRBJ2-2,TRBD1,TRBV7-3,TGTGCCAGCAGCTTACAGACAGGGGGAGGGACCGGGGAGCTGTTTTTT,CASSLQTGGGTGELFF
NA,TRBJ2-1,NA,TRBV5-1,TGCGCCAGCAGCTTGGGGGCCTCGGCGGGGGCGTGGGGTAATGAGCAGTTCTTC,CASSLGASAGAWGNEQFF
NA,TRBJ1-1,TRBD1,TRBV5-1,TGCGCCAGCAGCTCAACAGGGGGCACCCCAGGGGTTTTCTTT,CASSSTGGTPGVFF
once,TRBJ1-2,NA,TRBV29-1,TGCAGCGTTGACCCCCGTTCGGGTTACACCTTC,CSVDPRSGYTF
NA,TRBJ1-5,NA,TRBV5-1,TGCGCCAGCAGCTTGGGTGCCGGGAGAGGGAATCAGCCCCAGCATTTT,CASSLGAGRGNQPQHF
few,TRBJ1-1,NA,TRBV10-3,TGTGCCATTAGACAGAGTTTGAACACTGAAGCTTTCTTT,CAIRQSLNTEAFF
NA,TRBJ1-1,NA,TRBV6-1,TGTGCCAGCAACATTCAGAGGAGGACGAGGAGTGAAGCTTTCTTT,CASNIQRRTRSEAFF
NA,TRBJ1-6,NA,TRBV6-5,TGTGCCAGCAGTTTGACACCAGGGAATTCACCCCTCCACTTT,CASSLTPGNSPLHF
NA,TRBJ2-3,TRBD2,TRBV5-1,TGCGCCAGCAGCTTAACCGGGACTAGAGGTGGGGATACGCAGTATTTT,CASSLTGTRGGDTQYF
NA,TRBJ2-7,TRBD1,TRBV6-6,TGTGCCAGCAGTTCTTCAGGGGGATACGAGCAGTACTTC,CASSSSGGYEQYF
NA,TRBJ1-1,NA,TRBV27,TGTGCCATCTTTCAAGGAGGGGCGGCTTTCTTT,CAIFQGGAAFF
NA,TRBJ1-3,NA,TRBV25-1,TGTGCCAGCAGTGCAGACAGAATCTCTGGAAACACCATATATTTT,CASSADRISGNTIYF
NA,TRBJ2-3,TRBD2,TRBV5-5,TGTGCCAGCAGCCCGCAACTAGCGGGGGGGACAGTCGGCACAGATACGCAGTATTTT,CASSPQLAGGTVGTDTQYF
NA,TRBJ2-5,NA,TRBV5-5,TGTGCCAGCAGCCCCCGGGTAGACGGGGCGGGGCGGCAAGAGACCCAGTACTTC,CASSPRVDGAGRQETQYF
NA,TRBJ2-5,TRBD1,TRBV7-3,TGTGCCAGCAGCTTAACGAGGGACAGGGGAATGGAGACCCAGTACTTC,CASSLTRDRGMETQYF
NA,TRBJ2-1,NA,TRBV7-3,TGTGCCAGCAGTTCTAGCCTGAACAATGAGCAGTTCTTC,CASSSSLNNEQFF
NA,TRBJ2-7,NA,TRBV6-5,TGTGCCAGCAGCTCCGACACGTTATACGAGCAGTACTTC,CASSSDTLYEQYF
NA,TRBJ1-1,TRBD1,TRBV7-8,TGTGCCAGCAGCTTTGACAGGGCGAACACTGAAGCTTTCTTT,CASSFDRANTEAFF
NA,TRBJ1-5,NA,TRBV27,TGTGCCAGCAGTAAGTGGGCCAATCAGCCCCAGCATTTT,CASSKWANQPQHF
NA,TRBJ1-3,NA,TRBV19,TGTGCCAGTAGTATTTATGGGGCAGCCGGAAACACCATATATTTT,CASSIYGAAGNTIYF
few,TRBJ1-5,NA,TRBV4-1,TGCGCCAGCAGCCCGGCGGGGTTGGGCAATCAGCCCCAGCATTTT,CASSPAGLGNQPQHF
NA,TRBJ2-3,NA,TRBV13,TGTGCCAGCAGCTTAACCCGGGGAAACACAGATACGCAGTATTTT,CASSLTRGNTDTQYF
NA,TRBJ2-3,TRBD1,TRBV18,TGTGCCAGCTCGCCGCGACAGGGGGGGACAGATACGCAGTATTTT,CASSPRQGGTDTQYF
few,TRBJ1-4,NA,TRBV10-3,TGTGCCACAACCTTTGGGGGGTTGGGTGAAAAACTGTTTTTT,CATTFGGLGEKLFF
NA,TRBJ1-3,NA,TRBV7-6,TGTGCCAGCAGCTTGGTTGGACAGATGCAGTACTCTGGAAACACCATATATTTT,CASSLVGQMQYSGNTIYF
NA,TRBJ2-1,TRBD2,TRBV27,TGTGCCAGCAGTTCCGGGGGGGCCAATGAGCAGTTCTTC,CASSSGGANEQFF
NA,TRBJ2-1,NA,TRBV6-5,TGTGCCAGCAGTTACTCGAAGAGTAGCTCCTACAATGAGCAGTTCTTC,CASSYSKSSSYNEQFF
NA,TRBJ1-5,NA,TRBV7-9,TGTGCCAGCAGCTTAGGATTTCAGAGCAATCAGCCCCAGCATTTT,CASSLGFQSNQPQHF
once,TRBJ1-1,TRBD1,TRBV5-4,TGTGCCAGCAGTAAAAAGGACAGGTTACCCGAAGCTTTCTTT,CASSKKDRLPEAFF
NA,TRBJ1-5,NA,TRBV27,TGTGCCAGCAGCAACTACCAGGGTCAGCCCCAGCATTTT,CASSNYQGQPQHF
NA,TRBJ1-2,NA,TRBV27,TGTGCCAGCGGATGGACAACAGGACCATATGGCTACACCTTC,CASGWTTGPYGYTF
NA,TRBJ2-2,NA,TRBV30,TGTGCCTTATATGCCGGGGAGCTGTTTTTT,CALYAGELFF
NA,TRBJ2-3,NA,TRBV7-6,TGTGCCAGCAGCTTGGACCCGGGACAAAACACAGATACGCAGTATTTT,CASSLDPGQNTDTQYF
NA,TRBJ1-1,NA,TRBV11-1,TGTGCCAGCAGCTCGCGGGCCGTTAGGACGGTCACTGAAGCTTTCTTT,CASSSRAVRTVTEAFF
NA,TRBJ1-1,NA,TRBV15,TGTGCCACCAGCAGGGGGGGGAGGGGCGAAGCTTTCTTT,CATSRGGRGEAFF
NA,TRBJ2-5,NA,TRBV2,TGTGCCAGCAGTGATGGGAGGGAGACCCAGTACTTC,CASSDGRETQYF
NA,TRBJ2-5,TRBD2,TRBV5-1,TGCGCCAGCAGCTTGGCGGCTTCGTCGGGGGGGCCTCTTTGGTCAGAGACCCAGTACTTC,CASSLAASSGGPLWSETQYF
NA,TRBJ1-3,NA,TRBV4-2,TGTGCCAGCAGCCAAGGGCCAGCGGGCGGTGGAAACACCATATATTTT,CASSQGPAGGGNTIYF
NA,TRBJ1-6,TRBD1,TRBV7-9,TGTGCCAGCAGCTTCGGGACAGGGTTTAGCCATAATTCACCCCTCCACTTT,CASSFGTGFSHNSPLHF
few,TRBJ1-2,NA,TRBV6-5,TGTGCCAGCAAGTTCGGGGGGCAGGATGGCTACACCTTC,CASKFGGQDGYTF
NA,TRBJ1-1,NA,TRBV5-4,TGTGCCAGCACCGAAAGAGCCCCAGGGTTGTTGACTGAAGCTTTCTTT,CASTERAPGLLTEAFF
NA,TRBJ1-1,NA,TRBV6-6,TGTGCCAGCCAGGGAGGAACTGAAGCTTTCTTT,CASQGGTEAFF
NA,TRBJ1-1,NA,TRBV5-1,TGCGCCAGCAAACGGGGCGGGGTGAACACTGAAGCTTTCTTT,CASKRGGVNTEAFF
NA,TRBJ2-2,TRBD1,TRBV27,TGTGCCAGCAGTCATCGGACAGGGGGCCTCCGAAACACCGGGGAGCTGTTTTTT,CASSHRTGGLRNTGELFF
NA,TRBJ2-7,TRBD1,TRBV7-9,TGTGCCAGCAGCTTGACTTCCCCAGCCCCGGGACAGAAATACGAGCAGTACTTC,CASSLTSPAPGQKYEQYF
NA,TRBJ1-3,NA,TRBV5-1,TGCGCCAGCAGCTTGGGGCCAGGAAACACCATATATTTT,CASSLGPGNTIYF